This TCR beta chain was identified during a study of T cell changes during pregnancy in multiple sclerosis (dated by TCRdb to the late 2010s). Broadly, across the study: The study looked at changes in the T cell repertoire across pregnancy in women with multiple sclerosis.

Points on this clone: It lacks a known antigen. No base quality information exists; no much larger clone differs at one position.

Preparation of the library involved the immunoSEQ multiplex PCR assay. TCRdb obtained this table from immuneACCESS and retained in-frame rearrangements with V and J assigned. These tables miss some clones; where compared with another copy, unresolved V genes account for less than half of the shortfall, and the remainder is unexplained. The sample table lists around 69,000 clones, roughly nine tenths of them with a count of one. Of the sample, approximately 5.7% falls within the top ten clones. The germline ends are 8 bases apart after V is trimmed by 0 bases and J by 7 bases. The CDR3, from cysteine to phenylalanine, totals 13 residues. Only the CDR3 DNA stays, 39 bases, in frame from base 1. The germline V gene specifies SGDLS as CDR1 and YYNGEE as CDR2.

The source is a female donor with multiple sclerosis, enrolled in a pregnancy study. The chain is made from TRBV9 and TRBJ1-5, with the D segment identity uncertain. Sample: CD8+ T cells from peripheral blood mononuclear cells, taken before pregnancy. CDR3 sequence: CASSVGGYQPQHF. At the DNA level, the sequence is TGTGCCAGCAGCGTAGGAGGATACCAGCCCCAGCATTTT.